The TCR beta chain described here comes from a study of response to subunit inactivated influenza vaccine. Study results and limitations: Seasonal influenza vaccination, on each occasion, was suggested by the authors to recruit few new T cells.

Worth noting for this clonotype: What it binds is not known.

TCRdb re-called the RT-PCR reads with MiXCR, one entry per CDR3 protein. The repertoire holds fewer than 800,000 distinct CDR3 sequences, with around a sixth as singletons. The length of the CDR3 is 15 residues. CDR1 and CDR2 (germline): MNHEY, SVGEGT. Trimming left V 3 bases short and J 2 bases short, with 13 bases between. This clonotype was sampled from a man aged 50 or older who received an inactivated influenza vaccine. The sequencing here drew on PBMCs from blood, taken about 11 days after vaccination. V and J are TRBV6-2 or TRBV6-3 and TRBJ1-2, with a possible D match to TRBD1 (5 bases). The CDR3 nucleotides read TGTGCCAGCAGTTATGCAAGGGGTCGGAACTATGGCTACACCTTC. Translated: CASSYARGRNYGYTF.